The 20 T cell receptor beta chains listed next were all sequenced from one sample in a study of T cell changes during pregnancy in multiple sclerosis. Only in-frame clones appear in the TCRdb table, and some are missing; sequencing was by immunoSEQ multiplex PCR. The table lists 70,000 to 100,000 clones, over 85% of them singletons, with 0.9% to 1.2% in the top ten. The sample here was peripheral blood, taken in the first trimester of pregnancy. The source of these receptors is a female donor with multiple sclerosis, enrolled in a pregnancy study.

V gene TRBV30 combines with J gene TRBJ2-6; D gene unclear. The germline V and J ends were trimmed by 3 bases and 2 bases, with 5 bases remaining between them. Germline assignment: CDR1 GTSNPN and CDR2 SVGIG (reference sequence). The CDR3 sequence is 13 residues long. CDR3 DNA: TGTGCCTGGAGGACTGCTGGGGCCAACGTCCTGACTTTC. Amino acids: CAWRTAGANVLTF.

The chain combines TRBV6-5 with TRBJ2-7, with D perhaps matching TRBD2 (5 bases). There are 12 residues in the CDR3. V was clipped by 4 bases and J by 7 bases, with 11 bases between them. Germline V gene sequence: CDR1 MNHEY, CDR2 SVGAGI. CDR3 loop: CASSFLTGEQYF. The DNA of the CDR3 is TGTGCCAGCAGTTTCCTCACGGGGGAGCAGTACTTC.

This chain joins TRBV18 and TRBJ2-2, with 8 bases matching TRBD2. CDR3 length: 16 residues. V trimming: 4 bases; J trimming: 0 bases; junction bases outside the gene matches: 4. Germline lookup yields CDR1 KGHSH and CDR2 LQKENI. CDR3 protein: CASSLGLAANTGELFF. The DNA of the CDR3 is TGTGCCAGCTCACTAGGACTAGCAGCGAACACCGGGGAGCTGTTTTTT.

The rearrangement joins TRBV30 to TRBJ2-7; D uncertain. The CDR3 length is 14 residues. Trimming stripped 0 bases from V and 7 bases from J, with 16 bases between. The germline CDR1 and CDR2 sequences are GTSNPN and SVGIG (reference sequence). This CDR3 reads CAWSVRGFGGEQYF. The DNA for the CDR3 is TGTGCCTGGAGTGTAAGAGGTTTTGGCGGAGAGCAGTACTTC.

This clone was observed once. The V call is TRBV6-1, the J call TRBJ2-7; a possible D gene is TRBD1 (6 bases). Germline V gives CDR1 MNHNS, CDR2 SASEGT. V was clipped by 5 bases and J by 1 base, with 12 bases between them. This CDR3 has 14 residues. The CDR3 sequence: CASSSRDISYEQYF. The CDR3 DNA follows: TGTGCCAGCAGTAGTAGGGACATATCCTACGAGCAGTACTTC.

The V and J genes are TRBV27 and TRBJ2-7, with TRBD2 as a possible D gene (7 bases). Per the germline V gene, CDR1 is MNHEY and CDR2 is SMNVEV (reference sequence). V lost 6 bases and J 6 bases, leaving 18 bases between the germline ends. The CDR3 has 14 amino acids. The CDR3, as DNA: TGTGCCAGCAGCCTAAGGGGGGGGCAATCCGAGCAGTACTTC. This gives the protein CASSLRGGQSEQYF.

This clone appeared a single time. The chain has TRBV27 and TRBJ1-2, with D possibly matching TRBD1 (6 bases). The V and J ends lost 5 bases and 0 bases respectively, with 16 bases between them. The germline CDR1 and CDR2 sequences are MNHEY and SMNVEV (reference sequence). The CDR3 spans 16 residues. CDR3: CASSPSTGPPNYGYTF. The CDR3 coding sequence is TGTGCCAGCAGTCCCTCCACAGGGCCACCTAACTATGGCTACACCTTC.

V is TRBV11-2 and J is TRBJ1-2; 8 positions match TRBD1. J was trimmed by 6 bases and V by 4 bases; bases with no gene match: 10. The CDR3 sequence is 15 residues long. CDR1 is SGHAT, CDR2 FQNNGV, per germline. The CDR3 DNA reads TGTGCCAGCAGCTCCGTCAGGGGGCGCCTTAATGGCTACACCTTC. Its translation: CASSSVRGRLNGYTF.

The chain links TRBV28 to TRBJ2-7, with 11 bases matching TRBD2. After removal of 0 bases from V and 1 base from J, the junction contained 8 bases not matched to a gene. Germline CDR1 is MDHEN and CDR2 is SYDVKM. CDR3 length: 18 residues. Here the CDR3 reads CASSLWASGRPASYEQYF. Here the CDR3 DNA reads TGTGCCAGCAGTTTATGGGCTAGCGGGAGGCCCGCGTCCTACGAGCAGTACTTC.

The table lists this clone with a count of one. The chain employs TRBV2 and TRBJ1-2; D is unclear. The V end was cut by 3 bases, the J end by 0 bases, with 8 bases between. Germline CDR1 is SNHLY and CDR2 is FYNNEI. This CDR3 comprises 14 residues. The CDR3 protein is CASSDQVANYGYTF. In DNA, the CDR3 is TGTGCCAGCAGTGATCAGGTAGCTAACTATGGCTACACCTTC. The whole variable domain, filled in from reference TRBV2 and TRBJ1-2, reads EPEVTQTPSHQVTQMGQEVILRCVPISNHLYFYWYRQILGQKVEFLVSFYNNEISEKSEIFDDQFSVERPDGSNFTLKIRSTKLEDSAMYFCASSDQVANYGYTFGSGTRLTVV.

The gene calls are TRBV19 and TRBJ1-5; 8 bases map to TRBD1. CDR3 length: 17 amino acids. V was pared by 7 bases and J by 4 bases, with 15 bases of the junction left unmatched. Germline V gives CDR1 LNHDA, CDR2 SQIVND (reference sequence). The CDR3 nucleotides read TGTGCCAGTACGGGTTTAGAAATAGGACAGGGAAATCAGCCCCAGCATTTT. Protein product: CASTGLEIGQGNQPQHF.

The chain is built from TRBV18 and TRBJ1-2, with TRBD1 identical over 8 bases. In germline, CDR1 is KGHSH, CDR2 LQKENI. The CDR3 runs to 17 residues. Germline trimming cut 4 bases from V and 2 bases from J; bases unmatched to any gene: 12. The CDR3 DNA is TGTGCCAGCTCACGGGGGACAGGAGAACTGCTAAACTATGGCTACACCTTC. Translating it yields CASSRGTGELLNYGYTF.

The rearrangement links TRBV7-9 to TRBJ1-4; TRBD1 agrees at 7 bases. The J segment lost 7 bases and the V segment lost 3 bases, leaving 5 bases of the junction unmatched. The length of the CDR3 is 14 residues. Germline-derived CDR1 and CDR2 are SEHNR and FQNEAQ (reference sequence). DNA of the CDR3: TGTGCCAGCAGCTTGGCTGACAGGGTTGAAAAACTGTTTTTT. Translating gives CASSLADRVEKLFF.

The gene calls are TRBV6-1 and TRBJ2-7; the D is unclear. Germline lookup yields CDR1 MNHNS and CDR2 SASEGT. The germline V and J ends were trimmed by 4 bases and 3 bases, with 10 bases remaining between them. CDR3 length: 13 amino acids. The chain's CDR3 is CASSASYGYEQYF. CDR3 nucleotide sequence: TGTGCCAGCAGTGCGTCTTACGGCTACGAGCAGTACTTC.

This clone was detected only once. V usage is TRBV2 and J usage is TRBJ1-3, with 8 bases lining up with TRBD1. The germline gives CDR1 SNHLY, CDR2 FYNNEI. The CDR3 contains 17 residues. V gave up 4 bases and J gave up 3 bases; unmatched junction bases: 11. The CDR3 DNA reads TGTGCCAGCAGTGGACCCCCGGACAGGGTGATTGGAAACACCATATATTTT. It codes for CASSGPPDRVIGNTIYF.

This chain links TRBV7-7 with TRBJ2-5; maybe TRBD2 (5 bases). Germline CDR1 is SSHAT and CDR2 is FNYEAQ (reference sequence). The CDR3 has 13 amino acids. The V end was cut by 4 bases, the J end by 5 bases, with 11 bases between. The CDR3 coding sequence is TGTGCCAGCAGCTCGCAGCGGTCGGAGACCCAGTACTTC. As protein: CASSSQRSETQYF.

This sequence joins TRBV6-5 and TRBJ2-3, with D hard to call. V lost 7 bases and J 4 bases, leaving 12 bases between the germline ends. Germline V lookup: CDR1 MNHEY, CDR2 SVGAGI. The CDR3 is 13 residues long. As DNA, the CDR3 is TGTGCCAGCAAGACGGGTTCGGCAGATACGCAGTATTTT. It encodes CASKTGSADTQYF.

CDR3 loop: CASSLGDRYEQYF. In DNA, the CDR3 is TGTGCCAGCAGCTTAGGGGACAGATACGAGCAGTACTTC. The rearrangement links TRBV7-2 to TRBJ2-7, with TRBD1 matching over 7 bases. This CDR3 is 13 amino acids long. Germline V gene data show CDR1 as SGHTA and CDR2 as FQGNSA. Trimming at V came to 1 base and at J to 4 bases, leaving 1 base not matched to a gene.

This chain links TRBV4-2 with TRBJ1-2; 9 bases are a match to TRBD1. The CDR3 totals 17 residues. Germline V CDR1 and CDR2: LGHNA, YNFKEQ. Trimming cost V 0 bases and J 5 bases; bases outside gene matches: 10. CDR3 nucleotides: TGTGCCAGCAGCCAAGAAGCGGGACAGGGTGTGAAGTATGGCTACACCTTC. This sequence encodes CASSQEAGQGVKYGYTF.

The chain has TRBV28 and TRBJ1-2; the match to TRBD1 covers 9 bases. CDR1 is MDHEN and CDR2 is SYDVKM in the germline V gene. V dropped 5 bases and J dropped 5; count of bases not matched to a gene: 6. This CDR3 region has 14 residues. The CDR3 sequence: CASSVRDRAYGYTF. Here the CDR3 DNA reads TGTGCCAGCAGTGTACGGGACAGGGCATATGGCTACACCTTC.